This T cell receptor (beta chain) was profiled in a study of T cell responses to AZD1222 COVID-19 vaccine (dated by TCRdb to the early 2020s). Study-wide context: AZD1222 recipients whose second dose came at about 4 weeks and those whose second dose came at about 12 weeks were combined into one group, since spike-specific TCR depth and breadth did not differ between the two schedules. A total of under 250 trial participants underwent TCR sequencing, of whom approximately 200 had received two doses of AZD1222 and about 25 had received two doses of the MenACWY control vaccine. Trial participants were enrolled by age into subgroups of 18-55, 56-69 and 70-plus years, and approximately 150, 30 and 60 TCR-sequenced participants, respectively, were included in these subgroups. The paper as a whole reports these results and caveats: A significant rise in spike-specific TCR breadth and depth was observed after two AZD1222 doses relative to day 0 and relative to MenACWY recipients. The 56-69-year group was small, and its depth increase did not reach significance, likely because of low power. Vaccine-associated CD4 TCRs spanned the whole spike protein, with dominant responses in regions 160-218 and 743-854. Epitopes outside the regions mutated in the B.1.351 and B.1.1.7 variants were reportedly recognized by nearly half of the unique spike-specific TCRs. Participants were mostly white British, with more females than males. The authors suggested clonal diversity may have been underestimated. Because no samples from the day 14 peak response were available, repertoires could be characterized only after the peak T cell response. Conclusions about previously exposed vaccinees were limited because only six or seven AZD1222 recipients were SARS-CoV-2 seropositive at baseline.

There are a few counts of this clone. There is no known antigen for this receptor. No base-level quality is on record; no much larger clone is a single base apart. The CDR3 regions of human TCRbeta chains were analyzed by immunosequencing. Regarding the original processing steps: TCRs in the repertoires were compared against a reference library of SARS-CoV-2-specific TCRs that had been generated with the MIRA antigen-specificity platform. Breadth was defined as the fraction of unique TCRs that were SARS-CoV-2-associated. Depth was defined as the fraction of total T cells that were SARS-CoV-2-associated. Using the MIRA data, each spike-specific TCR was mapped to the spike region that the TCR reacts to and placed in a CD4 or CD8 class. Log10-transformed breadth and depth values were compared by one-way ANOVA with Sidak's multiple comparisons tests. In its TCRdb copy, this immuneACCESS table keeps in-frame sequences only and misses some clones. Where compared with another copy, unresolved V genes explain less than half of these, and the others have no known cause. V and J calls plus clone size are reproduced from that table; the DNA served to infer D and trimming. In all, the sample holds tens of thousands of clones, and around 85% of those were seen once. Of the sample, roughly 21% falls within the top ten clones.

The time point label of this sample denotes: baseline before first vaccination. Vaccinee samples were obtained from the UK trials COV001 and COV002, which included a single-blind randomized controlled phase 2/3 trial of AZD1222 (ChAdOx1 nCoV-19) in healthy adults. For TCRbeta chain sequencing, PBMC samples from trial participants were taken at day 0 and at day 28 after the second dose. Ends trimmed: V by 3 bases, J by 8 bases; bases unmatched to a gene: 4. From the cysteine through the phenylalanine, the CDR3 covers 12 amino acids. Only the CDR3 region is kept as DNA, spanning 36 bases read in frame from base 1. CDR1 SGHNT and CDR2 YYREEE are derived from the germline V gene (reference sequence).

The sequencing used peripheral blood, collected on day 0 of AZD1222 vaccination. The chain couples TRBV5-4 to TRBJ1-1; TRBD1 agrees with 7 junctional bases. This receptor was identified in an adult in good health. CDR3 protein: CASSSSTGEAFF. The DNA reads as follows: TGTGCCAGCAGCTCCTCGACAGGGGAAGCTTTCTTT.